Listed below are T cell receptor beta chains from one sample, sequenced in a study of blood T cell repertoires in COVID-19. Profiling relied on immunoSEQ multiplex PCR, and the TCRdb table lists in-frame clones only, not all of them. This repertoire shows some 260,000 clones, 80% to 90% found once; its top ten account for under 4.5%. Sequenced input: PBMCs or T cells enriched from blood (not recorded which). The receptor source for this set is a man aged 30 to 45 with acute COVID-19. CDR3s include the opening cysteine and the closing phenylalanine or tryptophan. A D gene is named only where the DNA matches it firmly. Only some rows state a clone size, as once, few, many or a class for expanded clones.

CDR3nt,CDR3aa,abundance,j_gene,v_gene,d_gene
TGTGCCAGCACAGGGATGACTGAAGCTTTCTTT,CASTGMTEAFF,.,TRBJ1-1,TRBV5-1,.
TGTGCCAGCAGCAACGCTGGACAGGGGTACGATGAGCAGTTCTTC,CASSNAGQGYDEQFF,.,TRBJ2-1,TRBV11-2,TRBD1
TGTGCCACCAGCAGAGATTCGGGAGCTAGTGGTGAGCAGTTCTTC,CATSRDSGASGEQFF,.,TRBJ2-1,TRBV15,.
TGTGCCAGCAGCCGGGGAGACCAGATTTACACCGGGGAGCTGTTTTTT,CASSRGDQIYTGELFF,.,TRBJ2-2,TRBV5-6,.
TGTGCCAGCAGCCGACAGAGAAATCAGCCCCAGCATTTT,CASSRQRNQPQHF,.,TRBJ1-5,TRBV21-1,.
TGTGCCATCAGTCCCCCACCGGGGGTCTATGGCTACACCTTC,CAISPPPGVYGYTF,.,TRBJ1-2,TRBV10-3,.
TGTGCCAGCAGCTTAGAACAGGGGGGGAATGAGCAGTTCTTC,CASSLEQGGNEQFF,many,TRBJ2-1,TRBV11-3,.
TGTGCCAGCAGCCGACGGAGCAGCGAGAACCAAGAGACCCAGTACTTC,CASSRRSSENQETQYF,.,TRBJ2-5,TRBV13,.
TGCGCCAGCAGCTTGGCCGCGACAGGGGGGGAGACCCAGTACTTC,CASSLAATGGETQYF,.,TRBJ2-5,TRBV5-1,TRBD1
TGTGCCTGGAGCCTTCCGGGGGGGAGTCTTCAGTATTTT,CAWSLPGGSLQYF,.,TRBJ2-3,TRBV30,TRBD2
TGTGCCAGTAGTATTTCAGGGGGTGGTAATCAGCCCCAGCATTTT,CASSISGGGNQPQHF,.,TRBJ1-5,TRBV19,TRBD1
TGTGCCAGCAGCCCACGCCGGGGACAGGGCTATGGCTACACCTTC,CASSPRRGQGYGYTF,.,TRBJ1-2,TRBV7-8,TRBD1
TGTGCCAGCAGTTATCAGGGATGGGGAGAAAAACTGTTTTTT,CASSYQGWGEKLFF,.,TRBJ1-4,TRBV6-5,.
TGTGCCAGCTCACCCCAACGTGAGCGGGAGGGCAAGCAGTTCTTC,CASSPQREREGKQFF,.,TRBJ2-1,TRBV18,TRBD2
TGTGCCAGCAGTTACCGCGGGACAGGGACAGATACGCAGTATTTT,CASSYRGTGTDTQYF,.,TRBJ2-3,TRBV2,TRBD1
TGTGCCAGTGGCTACGACAATTTCCCCCACAATGAGCAGTTCTTC,CASGYDNFPHNEQFF,.,TRBJ2-1,TRBV7-2,.
TGTGCCAGCAGCTATACCTCGACAGGGCGGAATGAGCAGTTCTTC,CASSYTSTGRNEQFF,.,TRBJ2-1,TRBV9,TRBD1
TGTGCCAGCAGGGCAGGGTACAATGAGCAGTTCTTC,CASRAGYNEQFF,.,TRBJ2-1,TRBV2,.
TGTGCCAGCAGTTACTCCGGAGGAGGGGGCTACACCTTC,CASSYSGGGGYTF,once,TRBJ1-2,TRBV6-5,.
TGCGCCAGCAGCCAAGATCAGGCCCGCGGGGGGAATGAGCAGTTCTTC,CASSQDQARGGNEQFF,.,TRBJ2-1,TRBV4-3,TRBD2
TGCGCCAGCAGCTTGGCCGGATCCGGGACAGGAAACTACACCTTC,CASSLAGSGTGNYTF,.,TRBJ1-2,TRBV5-1,TRBD1
TGTGCCAGCAGCCGAGGACAGGGATGGAATCAGCCCCAGCATTTT,CASSRGQGWNQPQHF,.,TRBJ1-5,TRBV9,TRBD1
TGTGCCAGCAGTCCGAAAACCGTACCCGGGGGGACCCAGTACTTC,CASSPKTVPGGTQYF,.,TRBJ2-5,TRBV27,.
TGTGCCAGCAGTGAAGATGGGCAGACTCGGGAGGCTTTCTTT,CASSEDGQTREAFF,.,TRBJ1-1,TRBV6-1,.
TGTGCCAGCAGCGTAGGCAGCGAAACTAGCTATGGCTACACCTTC,CASSVGSETSYGYTF,few,TRBJ1-2,TRBV9,.
TGTGCCAGCAGTTCCCTCGGGATTAACTATGGCTACACCTTC,CASSSLGINYGYTF,once,TRBJ1-2,TRBV27,.
TGTGCCAGTAGTCCACGACAGGGGGGAAGAAATCAGCCCCAGCATTTT,CASSPRQGGRNQPQHF,.,TRBJ1-5,TRBV19,TRBD1
TGTGCCAGTAGTACCCGGGACAGGGGGAGAACTAATGAAAAACTGTTTTTT,CASSTRDRGRTNEKLFF,many,TRBJ1-4,TRBV19,TRBD1
TGTGCCAGCAGCCCTCCCGGGACTCCCAATGAAAAACTGTTTTTT,CASSPPGTPNEKLFF,once,TRBJ1-4,TRBV2,.
TGTGCCAGCAGCCATGGGGGTCTCGGGACTAGCGGGAGTATTGAGCAGTTCTTC,CASSHGGLGTSGSIEQFF,.,TRBJ2-1,TRBV3-1/TRBV3-2,TRBD2
TGTGCCAGCAGCTCACTAGTCTATGAGCAGTTCTTC,CASSSLVYEQFF,.,TRBJ2-1,TRBV11-3,.
TGTGCCAGCAGCCACACGACAGGGCCCAATGAGCAGTTCTTC,CASSHTTGPNEQFF,.,TRBJ2-1,TRBV6-5,TRBD1
TGTGCCAGCAGCTCCCATATTCGGGGACTTAGCTCCTATAATTCACCCCTCCACTTT,CASSSHIRGLSSYNSPLHF,.,TRBJ1-6,TRBV5-5,.
TGTGCCTGGGACAGGAATAATCGACATTCACCCCTCCACTTT,CAWDRNNRHSPLHF,.,TRBJ1-6,TRBV30,.
TGTGCCAGCAGCTTATTAGGGGGTGAAAAACTGTTTTTT,CASSLLGGEKLFF,.,TRBJ1-4,TRBV7-9,.
TGTGCCACCAGGGACAGCCTAGAAGAGACCCAGTACTTC,CATRDSLEETQYF,once,TRBJ2-5,TRBV24-1,.
TGTGCCAGCAGCCCGGCCCCCCCCAGACTGGAGACCCAGTACTTC,CASSPAPPRLETQYF,.,TRBJ2-5,TRBV5-1,.
TGTGCCATCAGAAACGGAGGGCGGGCCACGACGGGGGATGAGCAGTTCTTC,CAIRNGGRATTGDEQFF,.,TRBJ2-1,TRBV10-3,.
TGTGCCAGCAGCCCCAGCGGCAGTCCGGAGAACACTGAAGCTTTCTTT,CASSPSGSPENTEAFF,.,TRBJ1-1,TRBV9,.
TGTGCCAGCAGCCAGGGCCAGGATAACTATGGCTACACCTTC,CASSQGQDNYGYTF,.,TRBJ1-2,TRBV5-4,.
TGTGCCAGCAGCTCCCCTCGGACTAGCGATCTCGGCAATGAGCAGTTCTTC,CASSSPRTSDLGNEQFF,.,TRBJ2-1,TRBV9,TRBD2
TGCGCCAGCAGCCCTAAACCCGGCGGAGCGGGCTACAATGAGCAGTTCTTC,CASSPKPGGAGYNEQFF,.,TRBJ2-1,TRBV4-3,.
TGTGCCAGCAGAGCCCTCTCATCGAGAGTGTCCAATCAGCCCCAGCATTTT,CASRALSSRVSNQPQHF,.,TRBJ1-5,TRBV5-8,.
TGTGCCAGCAGCTTAGGCCCAGGGAAATATGGCTACACCTTC,CASSLGPGKYGYTF,.,TRBJ1-2,TRBV11-2,.
TGCAGTGCTAGAGTTGGGGCCGGCTACACCTTC,CSARVGAGYTF,.,TRBJ1-2,TRBV20-1,.